This entry lists 29 T cell receptor beta chains sequenced from one sample in a study of PD-1 blockade in classical Hodgkin lymphoma. Time point denoted: cycle 4 day 1 (C4D1), after less than 7 weeks of nivolumab. Each patient relapsed following autologous stem cell transplantation, and prior brentuximab vedotin exposure differed. Thawed PBMCs underwent magnetic negative selection to yield purified CD4+ T cells. Assay: immunoSEQ multiplex PCR; the TCRdb copy retains only in-frame clones and omits some. The data show thousands of clones, roughly 86% seen once. This specimen was CD4+ T cells from blood, taken before the fourth cycle of nivolumab. These receptors were taken from a human donor with classical Hodgkin lymphoma.

The V call is TRBV7-3, the J call TRBJ2-7; D may be TRBD1 (6 bases). Per germline, CDR1 SGHTA and CDR2 FQGTGA. Trimming shortened V by 5 bases and J by 6 bases, and 20 bases separated the two germline ends. The CDR3 is made up of 15 amino acids. The CDR3 DNA reads TGTGCCAGCAGCCCATCGGGACACGTCGGCGGCGAGCAGTACTTC. It is translated as CASSPSGHVGGEQYF.

The genes are TRBV19 and TRBJ2-1; D unclear. CDR1 and CDR2 (germline): LNHDA, SQIVND (reference sequence). Trimming removed 1 base at V and 9 bases at J, with 10 bases between. The CDR3 runs to 13 residues. The chain's CDR3 is CASSIVLYGEQFF. In DNA form, the CDR3 reads TGTGCCAGTAGTATAGTTCTGTACGGTGAGCAGTTCTTC.

The chain joins TRBV7-9 to TRBJ1-2; D remains ambiguous. The length of the CDR3 is 14 residues. Germline values: CDR1 SEHNR, CDR2 FQNEAQ (reference sequence). The V gene lost 5 bases and the J gene lost 3 bases, with 13 bases spanning the gap. The CDR3 spells CASSPGLGYYGYTF. DNA of the CDR3: TGTGCCAGCAGCCCCGGATTAGGGTACTATGGCTACACCTTC.

This clone was counted between two and nine times. The CDR3 spells CASSWTGNQPQHF. As DNA, the CDR3 is TGTGCCAGCAGCTGGACAGGGAATCAGCCCCAGCATTTT. The chain employs TRBV5-5 and TRBJ1-5; 8 bases are shared with TRBD1. Germline CDR1 SGHKS, CDR2 YYEKEE (reference sequence). V was clipped by 3 bases and J by 4 bases; unmatched bases: 0. CDR3 length: 13 amino acids.

The chain joins TRBV27 to TRBJ2-7; TRBD2 agrees at 11 bases. There are 16 residues in the CDR3. Looked up from germline, CDR1 is MNHEY and CDR2 is SMNVEV (reference sequence). V gave up 4 bases and J gave up 5 bases; unmatched junction bases: 10. The CDR3 sequence is CASSSVAGGPRNEQYF. The CDR3 coding sequence is TGTGCCAGCAGTTCAGTAGCGGGGGGGCCTAGAAACGAGCAGTACTTC.

The gene calls are TRBV19 and TRBJ2-7; 10 nucleotides agree with TRBD2. Trimming removed 3 bases from V and 4 bases from J; junction bases left unmatched: 9. Germline V gene lookup returns CDR1 LNHDA and CDR2 SQIVND (reference sequence). The CDR3 has 16 residues. CDR3 coding DNA: TGTGCCAGTAGTATCCGAGCTAGCGGGGGCATTTACGAGCAGTACTTC. Translated: CASSIRASGGIYEQYF.

J is TRBJ1-2 and V is TRBV5-1; 10 nucleotides align to TRBD1. Germline CDR1 and CDR2: SGHRS and YFSETQ. J lost 8 bases, V lost 4 bases, and 8 bases had no gene match. The CDR3 spans 14 residues. CDR3 bases: TGCGCCAGCAGCAAAGGGACAGGGGATGGGGGCTACACCTTC. Translation: CASSKGTGDGGYTF.

The chain joins TRBV5-1 to TRBJ2-1, with unresolved D. Germline loops: CDR1 SGHRS, CDR2 YFSETQ. Trimming left V 0 bases short and J 9 bases short, with 22 bases between. This CDR3 is 17 amino acids long. Here the CDR3 reads CASSLGDILEIGTEQFF. CDR3 nucleotide sequence: TGCGCCAGCAGCTTGGGCGACATTTTGGAGATTGGTACTGAGCAGTTCTTC.

V and J are TRBV7-2 and TRBJ1-2; possibly TRBD1 for D (6 bases). The CDR3 has 15 amino acids. CDR1 is SGHTA, CDR2 FQGNSA, per germline. The germline V and J ends were trimmed by 5 bases and 1 base, with 14 bases remaining between them. In DNA form, the CDR3 reads TGTGCCAGCAGCACACCGGGACAAGATAACTATGGCTACACCTTC. As protein: CASSTPGQDNYGYTF.

The genes are TRBV27 and TRBJ1-6; D is perhaps TRBD1 (5 bases). The CDR3 runs to 12 residues. Germline-derived CDR1 and CDR2 are MNHEY and SMNVEV (reference sequence). Trimming took off 3 bases at V and 10 bases at J, with 7 bases between the two ends. CDR3 amino acids: CASSLGVSPLHF. For the CDR3, the DNA is TGTGCCAGCAGTTTGGGGGTCTCACCCCTCCACTTT.

The J gene is TRBJ1-1, the V gene TRBV18; the D gene is possibly TRBD1 (5 bases). This CDR3 region has 15 residues. The ends were cut back, 1 base at V and 3 bases at J, with 12 bases in the middle. Germline CDR1 and CDR2: KGHSH and LQKENI. CDR3 sequence reads: CASSPRVRADTEAFF. The CDR3 DNA is TGTGCCAGCTCACCACGAGTCAGGGCTGACACTGAAGCTTTCTTT.

This clone was counted a few times. This chain connects TRBV11-2 to TRBJ2-7; 7 bases fit TRBD1. CDR1 and CDR2 from the germline V gene are SGHAT and FQNNGV. J lost 0 bases, V lost 5 bases, and 4 bases had no gene match. This CDR3 is built from 14 residues. This CDR3 is CASSEYRGSYEQYF. The CDR3 nucleotides read TGTGCCAGCAGCGAGTACAGGGGCTCCTACGAGCAGTACTTC.

This clone turned up a few times. In DNA form, the CDR3 reads TGTGCCAGTAGTCGGCAGGTAAACTACGAGCAGTACTTC. Translated: CASSRQVNYEQYF. The chain joins TRBV19 to TRBJ2-7; the D is unclear. The ends were cut back, 5 bases at V and 3 bases at J, with 11 bases in the middle. Germline V CDR1 and CDR2: LNHDA, SQIVND (reference sequence). This CDR3 is 13 amino acids long.

The chain has TRBV2 and TRBJ1-1; no reliable D call. The CDR3 spans 13 residues. Between the trimmed V and J ends, which lost 3 bases and 4 bases, there was a span of 9 bases. Per the germline V gene, CDR1 is SNHLY and CDR2 is FYNNEI. This chain's CDR3 is CASSDWAGTEAFF. The CDR3 region has the DNA TGTGCCAGCAGTGATTGGGCGGGCACTGAAGCTTTCTTT.

This clone was detected only a few times. This rearrangement joins TRBV5-1 to TRBJ2-5; 11 bases line up with TRBD2. Germline trimming cut 4 bases from V and 1 base from J; bases unmatched to any gene: 9. CDR1 and CDR2 (germline): SGHRS, YFSETQ. This CDR3 comprises 17 residues. CDR3 nucleotides: TGCGCCAGCAGCCCCCTGGGAACTAGCGGGGGCCAAGAGACCCAGTACTTC. The encoded protein is CASSPLGTSGGQETQYF.

The chain combines TRBV19 with TRBJ2-3; no clear D gene. V dropped 4 bases and J dropped 1 base, with 15 bases sitting between them. The V gene's germline CDR1 is LNHDA and CDR2 SQIVND (reference sequence). The CDR3 is 16 amino acids. The CDR3 loop is CASSTRRSIGTDTQYF. The CDR3 region has the DNA TGTGCCAGTAGTACACGACGGTCTATCGGCACAGATACGCAGTATTTT. Full variable domain (missing parts from reference TRBV19 and TRBJ2-3): DGGITQSPKYLFRKEGQNVTLSCEQNLNHDAMYWYRQDPGQGLRLIYYSQIVNDFQKGDIAEGYSVSREKKESFPLTVTSAQKNPTAFYLCASSTRRSIGTDTQYFGPGTRLTVL.

This clone has a handful of counts. This chain links TRBV4-1 with TRBJ1-2, with TRBD1 identical over 8 bases. From germline, CDR1 is MGHRA and CDR2 YSYEKL. The CDR3 is 16 amino acids. Trimming removed 5 bases from V and 2 bases from J; junction bases left unmatched: 10. The CDR3 region is CASSKADRDVNYGYTF. The CDR3 DNA reads TGCGCCAGCAGCAAGGCGGACAGGGACGTAAACTATGGCTACACCTTC.

The chain employs TRBV19 and TRBJ2-2, with unresolved D. The CDR3 sequence is 15 residues long. V was shortened by 8 bases and J by 2 bases, with 15 bases between the two germline ends. CDR1 LNHDA and CDR2 SQIVND come from the germline V gene (reference sequence). Here the CDR3 reads CASAWDTVNTGELFF. The DNA for the CDR3 is TGTGCCAGTGCTTGGGATACAGTCAACACCGGGGAGCTGTTTTTT.

The chain joins TRBV7-8 to TRBJ2-7; D remains ambiguous. The germline V gene has CDR1 SGHVS and CDR2 FQNEAQ. V was shortened by 1 base and J by 5 bases, with 12 bases between the two germline ends. This CDR3 contains 14 residues. CDR3 nucleotides: TGTGCCAGCAGCTTAGTTGAGTTTTCTAACGAGCAGTACTTC. Residues: CASSLVEFSNEQYF.

This clone was found a few times. The chain links TRBV12-5 to TRBJ1-2, with TRBD1 identical over 8 bases. There are 15 residues in the CDR3. In germline, CDR1 is LGHNT, CDR2 FRNRAP. J gave up 4 bases and V 2 bases, and 6 bases lay outside the gene matches. CDR3 in amino acids: CASGLTRGLGYGYTF. In DNA form, the CDR3 reads TGTGCTAGTGGTTTGACCAGGGGGCTAGGCTATGGCTACACCTTC.

The chain uses TRBV5-1 and TRBJ1-2; D is unresolved. The CDR3 length is 13 residues. Germline CDR1 reads SGHRS; CDR2 reads YFSETQ. V dropped 0 bases and J dropped 5 bases, with 8 bases sitting between them. The CDR3: CASSLGPSYGYTF. DNA for the CDR3: TGCGCCAGCAGCTTGGGTCCATCTTATGGCTACACCTTC.

This rearrangement joins TRBV5-1 to TRBJ1-6; D possibly corresponds to TRBD1 (5 bases). CDR3 length: 15 residues. Deletions cut 5 bases from V and 5 bases from J, with 14 bases between. Germline CDR1 and CDR2: SGHRS and YFSETQ. The CDR3 nucleotides read TGCGCCAGCAGATCGGGACTGATGAATAATTCACCCCTCCACTTT. Protein: CASRSGLMNNSPLHF.

CDR3 residues: CASSSGAPRTGELFF. In nucleotides, the CDR3 is TGTGCCAGCAGCTCCGGGGCCCCGAGGACCGGGGAGCTGTTTTTT. The chain is built from TRBV5-4 and TRBJ2-2; perhaps D is TRBD1 or TRBD2 (5 bases each). Germline V gives CDR1 SGHNT, CDR2 YYREEE (reference sequence). Trimming shortened V by 3 bases and J by 5 bases, and 14 bases separated the two germline ends. The CDR3 loop spans 15 amino acids. Looking up the rest from reference TRBV5-4 and TRBJ2-2 gives the full variable domain: ETGVTQSPTHLIKTRGQQVTLRCSSQSGHNTVSWYQQALGQGPQFIFQYYREEENGRGNFPPRFSGLQFPNYSSELNVNALELDDSALYLCASSSGAPRTGELFFGEGSRLTVL.

The chain joins TRBV5-6 to TRBJ2-2, with TRBD2 identical over 7 bases. This CDR3 has 16 amino acids. The germline CDR1 and CDR2 sequences are SGHDT and YYEEEE. J was trimmed by 1 base and V by 4 bases; bases with no gene match: 7. The CDR3 DNA reads as TGTGCCAGCAGCACGCTAGCGGCTTGGAACACCGGGGAGCTGTTTTTT. It specifies CASSTLAAWNTGELFF.

The V and J genes are TRBV4-1 and TRBJ2-7, with a tentative D call TRBD2 (6 bases). Per germline, CDR1 MGHRA and CDR2 YSYEKL. This CDR3 region has 17 residues. V was clipped by 4 bases and J by 3 bases, with 22 bases between them. The CDR3 sequence is CASSLRLEVGYYYEQYF. The CDR3 nucleotides are TGCGCCAGCAGCCTTAGACTAGAAGTGGGCTACTACTACGAGCAGTACTTC.

The rearrangement uses TRBV5-1 and TRBJ2-1; no definite D call. The germline V and J ends were trimmed by 1 base and 9 bases, with 5 bases remaining between them. The germline CDR1 and CDR2 sequences are SGHRS and YFSETQ. The CDR3 spans 11 residues. DNA for the CDR3: TGCGCCAGCAGCTTGAGCACTGAGCAGTTCTTC. Its translation is CASSLSTEQFF.

The V gene is TRBV2, the J gene TRBJ2-2, with 7 bases identical to TRBD1. Germline trimming cut 9 bases from V and 0 bases from J; bases unmatched to any gene: 4. The CDR3 extends over 14 amino acids. In germline, CDR1 is SNHLY, CDR2 FYNNEI. DNA for the CDR3: TGTGCCAGTTTAGGGGGCGCGAACACCGGGGAGCTGTTTTTT. Its translation is CASLGGANTGELFF.

J is TRBJ2-1 and V is TRBV5-6; D gene uncertain. In germline, CDR1 is SGHDT, CDR2 YYEEEE. The CDR3 covers 12 residues. Trimming cost V 3 bases and J 8 bases, with 9 bases left between them. The CDR3 bases are TGTGCCAGCAGCTACAGCTTCGATGAGCAGTTCTTC. It codes for CASSYSFDEQFF.

CDR3 sequence (DNA): TGTGCCAGCAGCTTAGGGGTGATAGCGGGGGACTACGAGCAGTACTTC. It translates to CASSLGVIAGDYEQYF. V is TRBV7-9 and J is TRBJ2-7, with 9 bases identical to TRBD2. Germline values: CDR1 SEHNR, CDR2 FQNEAQ (reference sequence). This CDR3 region has 16 residues. J gave up 3 bases and V 1 base, and 7 bases lay outside the gene matches.